This TCR beta chain was found in a study of blood T cell repertoires in COVID-19. Study as a whole: From T cells, B-cell-depleted T cells, or PBMCs came the material, which was cDNA or gDNA.

Germline loops: CDR1 MNHEY, CDR2 SVGAGI. After removal of 7 bases from V and 1 base from J, the junction contained 9 bases not matched to a gene. This CDR3 comprises 15 residues. Assay: immunoSEQ multiplex PCR; the TCRdb copy retains only in-frame clones and omits some. The repertoire includes about 110,000 clones, 85% of them detected once, and 13% sits in the top ten. The sequenced sample consisted of peripheral blood. This TCR was recovered from a human donor in a cohort sampled during active COVID-19. V is TRBV6-5 and J is TRBJ2-7; 8 bases line up with TRBD1. CDR3 sequence (DNA): TGTGCCAGCACCGTAGACAGGGGTGAATCCTACGAGCAGTACTTC. It encodes CASTVDRGESYEQYF.